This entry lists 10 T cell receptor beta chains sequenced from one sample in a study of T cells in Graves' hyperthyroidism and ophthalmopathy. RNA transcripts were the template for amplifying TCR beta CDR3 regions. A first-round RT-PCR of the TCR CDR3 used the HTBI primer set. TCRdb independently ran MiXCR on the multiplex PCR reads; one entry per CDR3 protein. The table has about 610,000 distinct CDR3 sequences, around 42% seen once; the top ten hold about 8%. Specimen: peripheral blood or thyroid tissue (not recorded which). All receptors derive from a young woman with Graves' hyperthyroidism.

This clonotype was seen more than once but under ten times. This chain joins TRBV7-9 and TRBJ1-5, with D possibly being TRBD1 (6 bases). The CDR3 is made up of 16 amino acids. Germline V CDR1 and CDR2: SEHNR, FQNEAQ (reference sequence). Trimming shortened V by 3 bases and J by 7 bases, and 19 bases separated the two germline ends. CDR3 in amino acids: CASSFGARGPGQPQHF. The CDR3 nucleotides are TGTGCCAGCAGCTTTGGCGCCCGGGGGCCTGGACAGCCCCAGCATTTT.

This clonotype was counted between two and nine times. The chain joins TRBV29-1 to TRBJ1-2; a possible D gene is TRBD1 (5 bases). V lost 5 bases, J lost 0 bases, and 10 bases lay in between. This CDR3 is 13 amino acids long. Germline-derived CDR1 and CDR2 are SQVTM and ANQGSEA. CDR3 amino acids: CSVRAGTNYGYTF. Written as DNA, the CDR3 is TGCAGCGTTAGGGCAGGGACTAACTATGGCTACACCTTC.

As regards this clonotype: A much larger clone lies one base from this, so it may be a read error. CDR3 loop: CASSTWTGSVNTEAFF. The CDR3 coding sequence is TGTGCCAGCAGTACTTGGACAGGGAGCGTGAACACTGAAGCTTTCTTT. The rearrangement joins TRBV7-8 to TRBJ1-1, with TRBD1 matching over 8 bases. Trimming took 6 bases from V and 0 from J; bases not matched to a gene: 9. The CDR3 length is 16 residues. CDR1 is SGHVS, CDR2 FQNEAQ, per germline.

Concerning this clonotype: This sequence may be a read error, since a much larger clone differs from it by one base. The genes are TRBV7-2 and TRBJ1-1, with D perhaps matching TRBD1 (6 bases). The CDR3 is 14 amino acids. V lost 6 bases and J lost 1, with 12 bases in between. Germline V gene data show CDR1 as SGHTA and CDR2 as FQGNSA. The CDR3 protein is CASRGRGKNTEAFF. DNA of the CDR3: TGTGCCAGCAGGGGCAGGGGTAAGAACACTGAAGCTTTCTTT.

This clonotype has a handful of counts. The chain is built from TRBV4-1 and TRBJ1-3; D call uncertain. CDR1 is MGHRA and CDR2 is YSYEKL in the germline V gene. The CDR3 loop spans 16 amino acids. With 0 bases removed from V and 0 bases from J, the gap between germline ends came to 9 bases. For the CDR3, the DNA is TGCGCCAGCAGCCAAGATCAAGGGCCCTCTGGAAACACCATATATTTT. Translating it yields CASSQDQGPSGNTIYF.

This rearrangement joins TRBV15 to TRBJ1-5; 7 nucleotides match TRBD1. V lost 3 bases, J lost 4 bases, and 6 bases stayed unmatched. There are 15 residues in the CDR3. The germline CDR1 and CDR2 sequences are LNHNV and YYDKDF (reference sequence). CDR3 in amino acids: CATSSSGQINQPQHF. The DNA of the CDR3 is TGTGCCACCAGCAGCTCGGGACAGATAAATCAGCCCCAGCATTTT.

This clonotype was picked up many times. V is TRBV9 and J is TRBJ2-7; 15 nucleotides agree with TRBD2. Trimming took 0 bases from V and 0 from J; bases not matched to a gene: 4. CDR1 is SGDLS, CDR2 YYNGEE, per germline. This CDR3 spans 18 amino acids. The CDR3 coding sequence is TGTGCCAGCAGCGTAGGGACTAGCGGGAGGGGTGGCTCCTACGAGCAGTACTTC. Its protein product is CASSVGTSGRGGSYEQYF.

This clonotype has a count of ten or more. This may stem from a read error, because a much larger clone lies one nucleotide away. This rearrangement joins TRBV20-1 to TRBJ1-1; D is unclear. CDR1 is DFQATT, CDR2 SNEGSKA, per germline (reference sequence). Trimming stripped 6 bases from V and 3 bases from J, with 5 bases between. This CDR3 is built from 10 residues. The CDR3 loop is CSAADTEAFF. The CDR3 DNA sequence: TGCAGTGCGGCCGACACTGAAGCTTTCTTT.

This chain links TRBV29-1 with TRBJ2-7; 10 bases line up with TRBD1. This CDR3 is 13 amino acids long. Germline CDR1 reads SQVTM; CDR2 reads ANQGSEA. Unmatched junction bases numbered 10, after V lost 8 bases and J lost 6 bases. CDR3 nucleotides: TGCAGCCAGAACGGACAGGGGGGTGGCGAGCAGTACTTC. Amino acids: CSQNGQGGGEQYF.

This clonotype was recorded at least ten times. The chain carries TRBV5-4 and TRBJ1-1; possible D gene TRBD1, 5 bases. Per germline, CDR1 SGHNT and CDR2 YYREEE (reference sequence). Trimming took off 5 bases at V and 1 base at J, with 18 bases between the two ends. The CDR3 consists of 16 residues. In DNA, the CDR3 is TGTGCCAGCAGATCACAGGTTGATCTCGGGAACACTGAAGCTTTCTTT. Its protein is CASRSQVDLGNTEAFF.